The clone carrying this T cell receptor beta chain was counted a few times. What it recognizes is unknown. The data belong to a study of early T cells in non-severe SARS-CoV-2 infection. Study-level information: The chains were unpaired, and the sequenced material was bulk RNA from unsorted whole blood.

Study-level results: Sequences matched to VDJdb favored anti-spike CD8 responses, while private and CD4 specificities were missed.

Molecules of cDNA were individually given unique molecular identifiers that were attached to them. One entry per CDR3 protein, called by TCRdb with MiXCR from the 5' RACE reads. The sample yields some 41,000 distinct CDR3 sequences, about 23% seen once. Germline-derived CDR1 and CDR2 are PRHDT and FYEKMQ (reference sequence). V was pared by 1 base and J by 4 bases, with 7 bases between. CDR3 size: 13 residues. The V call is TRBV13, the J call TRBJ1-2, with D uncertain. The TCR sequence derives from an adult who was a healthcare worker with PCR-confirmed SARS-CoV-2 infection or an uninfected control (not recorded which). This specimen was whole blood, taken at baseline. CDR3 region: CASSLAHTYGYTF. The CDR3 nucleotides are TGTGCCAGCAGCTTAGCCCATACCTATGGCTACACCTTC.